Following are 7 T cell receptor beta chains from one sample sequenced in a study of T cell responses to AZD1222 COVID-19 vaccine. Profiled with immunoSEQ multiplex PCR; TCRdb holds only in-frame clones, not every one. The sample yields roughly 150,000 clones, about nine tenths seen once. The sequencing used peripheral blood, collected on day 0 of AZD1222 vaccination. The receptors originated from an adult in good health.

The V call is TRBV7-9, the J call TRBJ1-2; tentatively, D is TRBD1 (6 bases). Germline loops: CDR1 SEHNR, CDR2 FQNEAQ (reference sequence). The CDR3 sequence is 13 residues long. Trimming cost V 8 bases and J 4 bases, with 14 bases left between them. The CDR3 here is CASLGGMVYGYTF. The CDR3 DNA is TGTGCCAGCCTAGGGGGGATGGTCTATGGCTACACCTTC.

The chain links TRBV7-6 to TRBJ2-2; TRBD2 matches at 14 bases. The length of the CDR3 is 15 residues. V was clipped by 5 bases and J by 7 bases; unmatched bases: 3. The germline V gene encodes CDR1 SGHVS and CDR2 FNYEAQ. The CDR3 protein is CASSRGLAGGGELFF. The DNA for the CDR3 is TGTGCCAGCAGCCGAGGACTAGCGGGGGGCGGGGAGCTGTTTTTT.

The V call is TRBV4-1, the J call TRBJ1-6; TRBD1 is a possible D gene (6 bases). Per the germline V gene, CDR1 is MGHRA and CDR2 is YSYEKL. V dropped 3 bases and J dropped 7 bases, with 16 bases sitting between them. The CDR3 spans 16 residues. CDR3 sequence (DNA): TGCGCCAGCAGCCAGGGCCAGGGGAGCTGGAATTCACCCCTCCACTTT. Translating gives CASSQGQGSWNSPLHF.

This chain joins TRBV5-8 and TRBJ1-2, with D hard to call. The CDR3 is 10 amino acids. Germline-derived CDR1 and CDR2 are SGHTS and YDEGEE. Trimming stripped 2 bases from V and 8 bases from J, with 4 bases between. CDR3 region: CASSFRGYTF. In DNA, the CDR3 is TGTGCCAGCAGCTTTCGGGGCTACACCTTC.

The CDR3 reads CASSLGLQNYGYTF. As DNA, the CDR3 is TGTGCCAGCAGCTTAGGTCTGCAGAACTATGGCTACACCTTC. J is TRBJ1-2 and V is TRBV11-1; no definite D call. Germline V lookup: CDR1 SGHAT, CDR2 FQDESV (reference sequence). CDR3 size: 14 residues. V was trimmed by 1 base and J by 2 bases, leaving 8 bases between them.

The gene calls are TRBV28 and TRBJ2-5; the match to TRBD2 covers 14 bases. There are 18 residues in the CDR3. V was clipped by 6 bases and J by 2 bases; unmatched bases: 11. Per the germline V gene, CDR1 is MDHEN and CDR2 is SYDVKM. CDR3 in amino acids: CASRDGTSGSVGQETQYF. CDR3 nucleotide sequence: TGTGCCAGCAGGGACGGGACTAGCGGGAGTGTTGGACAAGAGACCCAGTACTTC.

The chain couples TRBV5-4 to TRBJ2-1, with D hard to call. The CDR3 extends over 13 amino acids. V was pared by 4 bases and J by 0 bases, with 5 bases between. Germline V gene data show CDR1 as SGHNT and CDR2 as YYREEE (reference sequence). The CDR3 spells CASSPGSYNEQFF. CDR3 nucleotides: TGTGCCAGCAGCCCCGGCTCCTACAATGAGCAGTTCTTC. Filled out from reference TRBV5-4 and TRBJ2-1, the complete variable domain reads ETGVTQSPTHLIKTRGQQVTLRCSSQSGHNTVSWYQQALGQGPQFIFQYYREEENGRGNFPPRFSGLQFPNYSSELNVNALELDDSALYLCASSPGSYNEQFFGPGTRLTVL.